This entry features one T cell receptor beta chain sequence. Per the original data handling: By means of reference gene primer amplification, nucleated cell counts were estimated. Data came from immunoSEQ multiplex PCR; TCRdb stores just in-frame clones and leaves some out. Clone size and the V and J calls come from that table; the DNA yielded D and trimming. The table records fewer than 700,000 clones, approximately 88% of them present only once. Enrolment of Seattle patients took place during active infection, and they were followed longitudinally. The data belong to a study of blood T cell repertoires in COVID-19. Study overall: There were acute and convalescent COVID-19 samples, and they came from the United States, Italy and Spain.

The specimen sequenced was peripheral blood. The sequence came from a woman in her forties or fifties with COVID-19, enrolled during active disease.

This CDR3 is CASKGGQELGEQYF. In DNA form, the CDR3 reads TGTGCCAGCAAGGGGGGACAGGAACTCGGGGAGCAGTACTTC. The V gene is TRBV28, the J gene TRBJ2-7, with TRBD1 identical over 8 bases. CDR3 length: 14 residues. Germline V gives CDR1 MDHEN, CDR2 SYDVKM. The junction had 12 bases not matched to a gene; V was cut back by 7 bases and J by 7 bases.